This TCR beta chain was sequenced in a study of OX40 agonist ivuxolimab in advanced cancers. Study details: Patients received ivuxolimab, an agonistic anti-OX40 (CD134) antibody. Aged roughly 23 to 80 with a mean of roughly 65 years, they were 82.7% male.

TCRdb keeps only in-frame clones here, not all; method: immunoSEQ multiplex PCR. The table shows about 47,000 clones, with approximately 80% occurring only once. The germline V and J ends were trimmed by 5 bases and 4 bases, with 9 bases remaining between them. The CDR3 has 13 amino acids. Per the germline V gene, CDR1 is SGHNT and CDR2 is YENEEA. Exclusion of a patient followed from autoimmune disease history or systemic immunosuppression. This receptor was obtained from an adult with an advanced solid tumor such as melanoma, head and neck, liver or kidney cancer. The sequenced sample was CD4+ or CD8+ T cells sorted from blood, obtained in a trial of the OX40 agonist ivuxolimab. The V and J genes are TRBV11-3 and TRBJ2-1, with a weak D call TRBD1 (5 bases). The CDR3 DNA reads TGTGCCAGCAGCCCTAGGGGTTACAATGAGCAGTTCTTC. This gives the protein CASSPRGYNEQFF.